This entry features one T cell receptor (beta chain) sequence. Its antigen is still unknown. This CDR3 comprises 16 residues. Deletions cut 1 base from V and 5 bases from J, with 18 bases between. Germline CDR1 DFQATT, CDR2 SNEGSKA (reference sequence). These data are taken from a study of response to subunit inactivated influenza vaccine. Study conclusions and caveats: After each seasonal influenza vaccination, few new T cells are recruited, the authors suggested.

TCRdb processed the RT-PCR reads anew with MiXCR; each CDR3 protein has one entry. Of hundreds of thousands of distinct CDR3 sequences listed, 9.5% to 15% were seen once; the top ten hold approximately 7.8%. This sequence originates from a man aged 45-65 years who received an inactivated influenza vaccine. The J gene is TRBJ1-5, the V gene TRBV20-1, with D tentatively TRBD1 (5 bases). The sequences come from non-naive T cells sorted from PBMCs, collected 14 days before vaccination. The CDR3 DNA sequence: TGCAGTGCTAGAGCCCCCCAGGGTAGGATGGATCAGCCCCAGCATTTT. It encodes CSARAPQGRMDQPQHF.